The 17 T cell receptor beta chains in this list originate from one sample, sequenced in a study of vaccination and CD4 T cells after COVID-19. CD4+ T cells that had been cultured provided DNA sequenced with the Oncomine TCR Beta short-read assay. TCRdb called the PCR reads again in MiXCR, with one record for every CDR3 protein. The sample contains around 26,000 distinct CDR3 sequences, 41% of which appear only once. For these receptors, no antigen is known. Time point meaning: late sampling 161 to 241 days after vaccination in a few convalescent patients. This sample's treatment: 10-day PBMC culture with coronavirus spike peptide pools or control peptides (ViraFEST assay). Sequencing was performed on CD4+ T cells from blood, cultured in vitro, taken about 7 months after SARS-CoV-2 vaccination. Receptors were obtained from a human donor who had recovered from COVID-19.

This chain uses TRBV20-1 with TRBJ2-3, with TRBD2 matching over 9 bases. Germline values: CDR1 DFQATT, CDR2 SNEGSKA (reference sequence). This CDR3 has 16 residues. Unmatched junction bases numbered 8, after V lost 1 base and J lost 3 bases. In nucleotides, the CDR3 is TGCAGTGCTAGAGGGTCGGTAGCGGGAGAAACAGATACGCAGTATTTT. The encoded protein is CSARGSVAGETDTQYF.

This rearrangement joins TRBV7-9 to TRBJ1-2; 8 bases align to TRBD1. CDR1 and CDR2 from the germline V gene are SEHNR and FQNEAQ (reference sequence). Trimming cost V 6 bases and J 7 bases; bases outside gene matches: 1. This CDR3 comprises 11 residues. CDR3 nucleotide sequence: TGTGCCAGCAGAGGACAGGGTGGCTACACCTTC. This translates into CASRGQGGYTF.

The chain employs TRBV7-2 and TRBJ2-7; the D gene is possibly TRBD1 (6 bases). The germline V and J ends were trimmed by 4 bases and 0 bases, with 13 bases remaining between them. Per germline, CDR1 SGHTA and CDR2 FQGNSA. The CDR3 runs 15 residues. Here the CDR3 reads CASSSARTASYEQYF. In DNA form, the CDR3 reads TGTGCCAGCAGCTCAGCACGGACAGCCTCCTACGAGCAGTACTTC.

The chain's CDR3 is CASSELDEQFF. The CDR3 region has the DNA TGTGCCAGCAGTGAATTGGATGAGCAGTTCTTC. The rearrangement joins TRBV2 to TRBJ2-1; no reliable D call. The V gene's germline CDR1 is SNHLY and CDR2 FYNNEI. Trimming removed 2 bases from V and 8 bases from J, with 4 bases in between. The CDR3 length is 11 residues. The full variable domain, completed using reference TRBV2 and TRBJ2-1, is EPEVTQTPSHQVTQMGQEVILRCVPISNHLYFYWYRQILGQKVEFLVSFYNNEISEKSEIFDDQFSVERPDGSNFTLKIRSTKLEDSAMYFCASSELDEQFFGPGTRLTVL.

The chain has TRBV6-2 or TRBV6-3 and TRBJ2-3, with D possibly matching TRBD2 (6 bases). The V end lost 8 bases, the J end lost 1 base, and 10 bases lay between the germline ends. The CDR3 runs to 13 residues. Germline values: CDR1 MNHEY, CDR2 SVGEGT. The CDR3 region is CASLTSRTDTQYF. The CDR3 nucleotides read TGTGCCAGCTTGACTAGTCGCACAGATACGCAGTATTTT.

By share, this clonotype ranks as medium-sized. The genes are TRBV7-9 and TRBJ2-5; D gene uncertain. The V and J ends lost 2 bases and 5 bases respectively, with 6 bases between them. Germline V lookup: CDR1 SEHNR, CDR2 FQNEAQ (reference sequence). The CDR3 loop spans 12 amino acids. The CDR3 region has the DNA TGTGCCAGCAGCTTACTTGGGGAGACCCAGTACTTC. Encoded protein: CASSLLGETQYF. Full variable domain (remainder filled in from reference TRBV7-9 and TRBJ2-5): DTGVSQNPRHKITKRGQNVTFRCDPISEHNRLYWYRQTLGQGPEFLTYFQNEAQLEKSRLLSDRFSAERPKGSFSTLEIQRTEQGDSAMYLCASSLLGETQYFGPGTRLLVL.

On this clonotype: The junction and the germline gene differ at one end; a read error may be behind it. This chain joins TRBV7-7 and TRBJ2-7; no clear D. The CDR3 loop spans 16 amino acids. Looked up from germline, CDR1 is SSHAT and CDR2 is FNYEAQ (reference sequence). CDR3 residues: CASTSVVSTHPYEQYF. CDR3 nucleotide sequence: TGTGCTAGCACCTCAGTAGTTTCGACCCATCCCTACGAGCAGTACTTC.

J is TRBJ1-5 and V is TRBV29-1; 8 positions agree with TRBD1. Losses at the gene ends were 6 bases for V and 2 bases for J; bases not matched to a gene: 9. The CDR3 is 15 residues long. Germline V gene data show CDR1 as SQVTM and CDR2 as ANQGSEA. The CDR3 bases are TGCAGCGTGGAGATGGACAGGGTTGGCAATCAGCCCCAGCATTTT. This gives the protein CSVEMDRVGNQPQHF. Based on the CDR3 plus reference TRBV29-1 and TRBJ1-5, the full variable domain is SAVISQKPSRDICQRGTSLTIQCQVDSQVTMMFWYRQQPGQSLTLIATANQGSEATYESGFVIDKFPISRPNLTFSTLTVSNMSPEDSSIYLCSVEMDRVGNQPQHFGDGTRLSIL.

In this sample, this clonotype turned up a few times. This chain connects TRBV7-3 to TRBJ2-7; D perhaps matches TRBD2 (6 bases). This CDR3 has 15 residues. Looked up from germline, CDR1 is SGHTA and CDR2 is FQGTGA. V was clipped by 5 bases and J by 3 bases, with 17 bases between them. The CDR3 nucleotides read TGTGCCAGCAGCAAGGGAGGTCCAGAGAGCTACGAGCAGTACTTC. Amino acids: CASSKGGPESYEQYF.

This chain uses TRBV4-2 with TRBJ2-5; 7 nucleotides agree with TRBD1. The CDR3 has 13 amino acids. Germline CDR1 LGHNA, CDR2 YNFKEQ. The V segment lost 3 bases and the J segment 5 bases; nucleotides outside the gene matches: 3. CDR3 sequence reads: CASSQKDRETQYF. CDR3 in DNA: TGTGCCAGCAGCCAGAAGGACAGGGAGACCCAGTACTTC.

This chain uses TRBV15 with TRBJ2-1; a possible D gene is TRBD2 (6 bases). V was trimmed by 8 bases and J by 12 bases, leaving 38 bases between them. The CDR3 is 19 amino acids. Germline-derived CDR1 and CDR2 are LNHNV and YYDKDF (reference sequence). The CDR3 DNA follows: TGTGCCACCGAGCTTGGGGCGGGACGATACCTGCGGGGCCAGAGTGGGCAGTTCTTC. The encoded protein is CATELGAGRYLRGQSGQFF.

A few counts support this clonotype. In DNA form, the CDR3 reads TGCAGTGCTAGAGGGGACCCCAGCTCCGAGCAGTACTTC. Protein sequence: CSARGDPSSEQYF. The genes are TRBV20-1 and TRBJ2-7, with D perhaps assigned TRBD1 or TRBD2 (5 bases each). This CDR3 has 13 residues. Germline CDR1 is DFQATT and CDR2 is SNEGSKA (reference sequence). The germline V and J ends were trimmed by 1 base and 6 bases, with 13 bases remaining between them.

This clonotype was observed a few times. The V and J genes are TRBV20-1 and TRBJ2-7; 8 bases align to TRBD1. Germline V gives CDR1 DFQATT, CDR2 SNEGSKA (reference sequence). The CDR3 loop spans 13 amino acids. J lost 7 bases, V lost 6 bases, and 11 bases had no gene match. In DNA form, the CDR3 reads TGCAGTGCACCAGACAGGGGCCGCCTGGAGCAGTACTTC. This gives the protein CSAPDRGRLEQYF.

The CDR3 coding sequence is TGTGCCAGCAGCTTAGCACGCGACAGGGAAATTGAAGCTTTCTTT. Translated: CASSLARDREIEAFF. The chain uses TRBV7-9 and TRBJ1-1, with 7 bases that match TRBD1. The CDR3 is 15 amino acids. V gave up 0 bases and J gave up 7 bases; unmatched junction bases: 8. Germline loops: CDR1 SEHNR, CDR2 FQNEAQ (reference sequence).

This chain joins TRBV28 and TRBJ2-7, with 9 positions matching TRBD2. Unmatched junction bases numbered 7, after V lost 2 bases and J lost 2 bases. Germline values: CDR1 MDHEN, CDR2 SYDVKM. The CDR3 extends over 16 amino acids. Here the CDR3 DNA reads TGTGCCAGCAGTTTAGTTAGCGGGAGTAGCCCCTACGAGCAGTACTTC. It encodes CASSLVSGSSPYEQYF.

A few counts support this clonotype. The rearrangement uses TRBV7-3 and TRBJ2-1, with 10 bases lining up with TRBD2. Trimming took 5 bases from V and 3 from J; bases not matched to a gene: 10. Germline CDR1 and CDR2: SGHTA and FQGTGA. The CDR3 runs to 17 residues. The CDR3 coding sequence is TGTGCCAGCAGCCCCCAGAGGGGGACTAGCGACTACAATGAGCAGTTCTTC. Its translation: CASSPQRGTSDYNEQFF.

This sequence joins TRBV20-1 and TRBJ2-3; D is ambiguous. The CDR3 runs to 15 residues. Germline values: CDR1 DFQATT, CDR2 SNEGSKA (reference sequence). V lost 6 bases, J lost 0 bases, and 16 bases lay in between. The CDR3 is CSATNPGSSTDTQYF. Written as DNA, the CDR3 is TGCAGTGCCACAAACCCAGGATCTAGCACAGATACGCAGTATTTT.